The 21 T cell receptor beta chains below were found in one sample sequenced in a study of response to subunit inactivated influenza vaccine. TCRdb ran MiXCR on the RT-PCR reads and lists one entry per CDR3 protein. The sample has about 700,000 distinct CDR3 sequences; less than 15% are singletons. The input for sequencing was PBMCs from blood, taken roughly 15 days before vaccination. The origin of the receptors is a man over 45 who received an inactivated influenza vaccine.

This chain joins TRBV9 and TRBJ2-3; 10 nucleotides line up with TRBD2. V trimming: 4 bases; J trimming: 3 bases; junction bases outside the gene matches: 8. The V gene's germline CDR1 is SGDLS and CDR2 YYNGEE. The CDR3 sequence is 16 residues long. The chain's CDR3 is CASSPGTSAFTDTQYF. In DNA form, the CDR3 reads TGTGCCAGCAGCCCGGGGACTAGCGCCTTTACAGATACGCAGTATTTT.

The chain recombines TRBV6-2 or TRBV6-3 with TRBJ2-5, with D perhaps matching TRBD1 (6 bases). V lost 5 bases and J 5 bases, leaving 18 bases between the germline ends. CDR1 is MNHEY, CDR2 SVGEGT, per germline. The CDR3 covers 15 residues. The CDR3, as DNA: TGTGCCAGCAGTAATCCCCCCAGGGGAGCGGAGACCCAGTACTTC. Translation gives CASSNPPRGAETQYF.

This clonotype was observed a few times. This chain connects TRBV30 to TRBJ2-7, with 7 bases aligning to TRBD1. This CDR3 comprises 13 residues. Germline CDR1 and CDR2: GTSNPN and SVGIG (reference sequence). The junction had 4 bases not matched to a gene; V was cut back by 2 bases and J by 3 bases. CDR3 region: CAWSYGTDYEQYF. The CDR3 DNA follows: TGTGCCTGGAGTTACGGGACAGACTACGAGCAGTACTTC.

This chain connects TRBV5-1 to TRBJ2-1; TRBD1 matches 8 bases. Germline V gene data show CDR1 as SGHRS and CDR2 as YFSETQ. The CDR3 length is 15 residues. The ends lost 4 bases at V and 6 bases at J; junction bases unmatched: 9. CDR3 coding DNA: TGCGCCAGCAGCGGGACAGGCTTCGGTACCAATGAGCAGTTCTTC. Translation: CASSGTGFGTNEQFF.

This chain links TRBV20-1 with TRBJ2-3; TRBD2 agrees at 8 bases. V was pared by 0 bases and J by 4 bases, with 6 bases of the junction left unmatched. The CDR3 loop spans 15 amino acids. Per germline, CDR1 DFQATT and CDR2 SNEGSKA (reference sequence). The CDR3 region has the DNA TGCAGTGCTAGAGACAAGCGGGGGACCCCAGATACGCAGTATTTT. Translating it yields CSARDKRGTPDTQYF.

There are many counts of this clonotype. The chain uses TRBV12-3 or TRBV12-4 and TRBJ2-7; TRBD2 might be the D (5 bases). V was cut by 6 bases and J by 3 bases, with 12 bases left in between. CDR3 length: 13 amino acids. The CDR3 nucleotides read TGTGCCAGCAGAACCGACGGGGTCTACGAGCAGTACTTC. Amino acid sequence: CASRTDGVYEQYF.

The rearrangement links TRBV4-1 to TRBJ1-3; D is undetermined. In germline, CDR1 is MGHRA, CDR2 YSYEKL. V was trimmed by 0 bases and J by 6 bases, leaving 3 bases between them. CDR3 length: 12 residues. Here the CDR3 reads CASSQELNTIYF. Written as DNA, the CDR3 is TGCGCCAGCAGCCAAGAACTAAACACCATATATTTT.

The chain carries TRBV2 and TRBJ2-1; D gene uncertain. CDR1 SNHLY and CDR2 FYNNEI come from the germline V gene. The V gene lost 3 bases and the J gene lost 2 bases, with 11 bases spanning the gap. The CDR3 is made up of 15 amino acids. The CDR3 spells CASSDLGGTYNEQFF. The CDR3 DNA reads TGTGCCAGCAGTGACCTGGGCGGAACCTACAATGAGCAGTTCTTC.

This clonotype was detected a few times. The chain employs TRBV20-1 and TRBJ2-4, with D maybe TRBD2 (5 bases). This CDR3 contains 14 residues. Germline lookup yields CDR1 DFQATT and CDR2 SNEGSKA (reference sequence). V was clipped by 0 bases and J by 15 bases, with 21 bases between them. The DNA for the CDR3 is TGCAGTGCTAGAGATCCCTGGACTCCCCAGGAACGGTACTTC. It yields the protein CSARDPWTPQERYF.

This clonotype was observed many times. The V gene is TRBV15, the J gene TRBJ2-5, with D possibly called TRBD1 or TRBD2 (5 bases each). The CDR3 consists of 13 residues. From germline, CDR1 is LNHNV and CDR2 YYDKDF (reference sequence). V lost 7 bases and J lost 5, with 14 bases in between. CDR3 region: CATTWGPGETQYF. CDR3 sequence (DNA): TGTGCCACCACCTGGGGACCGGGGGAGACCCAGTACTTC.

This chain connects TRBV21-1 to TRBJ2-7; whether TRBD1, the table's D call, matches the DNA was not checked. TRBV21-1 is a pseudogene segment. The CDR3 contains 14 residues. The CDR3 nucleotides read TGTGCCAGCAGCAACCTACAGGGGAGACACGAGCAGTACTTC. This gives the protein CASSNLQGRHEQYF.

This clonotype has a handful of counts. The rearrangement uses TRBV5-5 and TRBJ2-1; tentatively, D is TRBD2 (5 bases). The V gene's germline CDR1 is SGHKS and CDR2 YYEKEE (reference sequence). This CDR3 contains 17 residues. Trimming cost V 0 bases and J 6 bases, with 19 bases left between them. Here the CDR3 reads CASSLADRLTIFNEQFF. The CDR3 DNA reads TGTGCCAGCAGCTTGGCCGACCGACTAACAATCTTCAATGAGCAGTTCTTC. The variable domain in full, completed from reference TRBV5-5 and TRBJ2-1, reads DAGVTQSPTHLIKTRGQQVTLRCSPISGHKSVSWYQQVLGQGPQFIFQYYEKEERGRGNFPDRFSARQFPNYSSELNVNALLLGDSALYLCASSLADRLTIFNEQFFGPGTRLTVL.

V and J are TRBV4-2 and TRBJ1-2, with D tentatively TRBD1 (5 bases). This CDR3 region has 14 residues. Trimming left V 0 bases short and J 7 bases short, with 12 bases between. Germline loops: CDR1 LGHNA, CDR2 YNFKEQ. In nucleotides, the CDR3 is TGTGCCAGCAGCCAAGACCCGGGGGGTGGTGGCTACACCTTC. This sequence encodes CASSQDPGGGGYTF.

This clonotype was recorded many times. This chain connects TRBV6-1 to TRBJ2-5; TRBD2 aligns across 9 bases. This CDR3 is 16 amino acids long. From germline, CDR1 is MNHNS and CDR2 SASEGT. V trimming: 4 bases; J trimming: 5 bases; junction bases outside the gene matches: 11. CDR3 region: CASSVGSGGFLETQYF. The CDR3 bases are TGTGCCAGCAGTGTCGGAAGCGGGGGGTTCCTTGAGACCCAGTACTTC.

The rearrangement links TRBV30 to TRBJ2-3; 8 bases line up with TRBD2. J lost 4 bases, V lost 0 bases, and 6 bases had no gene match. The CDR3 sequence is 15 residues long. CDR1 and CDR2 from the germline V gene are GTSNPN and SVGIG (reference sequence). CDR3 loop: CAWSVLAGGPDTQYF. The CDR3 nucleotides read TGTGCCTGGAGTGTTCTAGCGGGTGGCCCAGATACGCAGTATTTT.

This clonotype was detected only a few times. The chain recombines TRBV27 with TRBJ1-2; 7 nucleotides align to TRBD1. V lost 6 bases to trimming and J lost 4 bases; unmatched junction nucleotides: 11. Germline CDR1 MNHEY, CDR2 SMNVEV (reference sequence). This CDR3 is built from 15 residues. The CDR3 nucleotides read TGTGCCAGCAGAGGGGGACAGACCACTTCCTATGGCTACACCTTC. Translating it yields CASRGGQTTSYGYTF.

This clonotype has ten or more counts. This chain connects TRBV20-1 to TRBJ2-7; 11 bases are a match to TRBD1. J was trimmed by 3 bases and V by 5 bases; bases with no gene match: 6. The CDR3 spans 14 residues. Germline V gene sequence: CDR1 DFQATT, CDR2 SNEGSKA (reference sequence). The CDR3 DNA follows: TGCAGTGCTCCTCGGACAGGGGGCATCTACGAGCAGTACTTC. Its protein product is CSAPRTGGIYEQYF.

The chain links TRBV30 to TRBJ2-1; TRBD2 might be the D (5 bases). Germline loops: CDR1 GTSNPN, CDR2 SVGIG (reference sequence). Between the trimmed V and J ends, which lost 1 base and 7 bases, there was a span of 17 bases. This CDR3 is built from 15 residues. In nucleotides, the CDR3 is TGTGCCTGGAGTGGTGGACCAGCGTGGACTAATGAGCAGTTCTTC. Translating gives CAWSGGPAWTNEQFF.

This clonotype was detected ten times or more. The genes are TRBV6-1 and TRBJ1-2, with D possibly being TRBD1 (6 bases). The V gene lost 6 bases and the J gene lost 1 base, with 9 bases spanning the gap. The CDR3 extends over 13 amino acids. Germline CDR1 reads MNHNS; CDR2 reads SASEGT. CDR3 residues: CASSRQVNYGYTF. CDR3 nucleotide sequence: TGTGCCAGCAGCCGACAGGTTAACTATGGCTACACCTTC.

This clonotype appeared a few times. The chain links TRBV29-1 to TRBJ2-1; D unresolved. The V end was cut by 5 bases, the J end by 4 bases, with 6 bases between. CDR1 and CDR2 (germline): SQVTM, ANQGSEA. The CDR3 is made up of 11 amino acids. In nucleotides, the CDR3 is TGCAGCGTTACAGAGTACAATGAGCAGTTCTTC. It encodes CSVTEYNEQFF.

The sample holds many counts of this clonotype. The chain uses TRBV11-2 and TRBJ2-1; weak D call: TRBD2 (5 bases). This CDR3 has 15 amino acids. Germline loops: CDR1 SGHAT, CDR2 FQNNGV. The germline V and J ends were trimmed by 8 bases and 3 bases, with 17 bases remaining between them. CDR3 nucleotides: TGTGCCAGCTCGGGGTCGGCTACCTTCTACAATGAGCAGTTCTTC. Its protein is CASSGSATFYNEQFF.